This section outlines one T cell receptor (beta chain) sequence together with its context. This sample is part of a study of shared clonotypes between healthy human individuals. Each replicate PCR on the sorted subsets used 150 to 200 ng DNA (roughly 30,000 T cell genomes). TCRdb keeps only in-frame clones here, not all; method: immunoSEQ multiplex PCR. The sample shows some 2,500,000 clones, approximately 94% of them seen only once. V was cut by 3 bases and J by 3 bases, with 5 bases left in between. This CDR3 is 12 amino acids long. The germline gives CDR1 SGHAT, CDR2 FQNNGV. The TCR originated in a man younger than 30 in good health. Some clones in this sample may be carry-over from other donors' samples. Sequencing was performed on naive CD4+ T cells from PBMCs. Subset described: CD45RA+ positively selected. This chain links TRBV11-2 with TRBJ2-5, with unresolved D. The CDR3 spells CASSFSEETQYF. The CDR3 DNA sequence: TGTGCCAGCAGCTTTTCGGAAGAGACCCAGTACTTC.